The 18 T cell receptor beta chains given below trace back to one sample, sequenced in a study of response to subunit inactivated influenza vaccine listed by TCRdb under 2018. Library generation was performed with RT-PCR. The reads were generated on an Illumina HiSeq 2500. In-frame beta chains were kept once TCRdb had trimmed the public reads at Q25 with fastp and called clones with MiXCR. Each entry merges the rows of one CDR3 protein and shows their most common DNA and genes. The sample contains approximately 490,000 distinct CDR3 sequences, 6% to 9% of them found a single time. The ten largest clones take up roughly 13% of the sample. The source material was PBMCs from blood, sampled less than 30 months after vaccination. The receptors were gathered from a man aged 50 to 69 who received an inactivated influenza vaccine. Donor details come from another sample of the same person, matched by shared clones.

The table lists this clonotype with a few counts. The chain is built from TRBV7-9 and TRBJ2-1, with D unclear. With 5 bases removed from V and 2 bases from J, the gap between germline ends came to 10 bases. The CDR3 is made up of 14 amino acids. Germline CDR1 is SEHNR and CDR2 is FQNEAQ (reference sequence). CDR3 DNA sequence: TGTGCCAGCAGCCTAAACTTTGCCTACAATGAGCAGTTCTTC. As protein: CASSLNFAYNEQFF.

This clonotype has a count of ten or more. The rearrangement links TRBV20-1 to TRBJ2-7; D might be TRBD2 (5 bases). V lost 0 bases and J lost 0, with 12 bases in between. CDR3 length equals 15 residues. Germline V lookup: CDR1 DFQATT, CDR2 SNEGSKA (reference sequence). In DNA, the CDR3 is TGCAGTGCTAGAGAAGGCCAGCGGAACTCCTACGAGCAGTACTTC. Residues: CSAREGQRNSYEQYF.

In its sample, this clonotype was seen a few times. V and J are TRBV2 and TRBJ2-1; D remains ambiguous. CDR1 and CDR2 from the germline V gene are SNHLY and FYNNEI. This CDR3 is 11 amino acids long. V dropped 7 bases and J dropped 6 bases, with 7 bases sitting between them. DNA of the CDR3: TGTGCCAGCATGGGCGGCAATGAGCAGTTCTTC. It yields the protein CASMGGNEQFF.

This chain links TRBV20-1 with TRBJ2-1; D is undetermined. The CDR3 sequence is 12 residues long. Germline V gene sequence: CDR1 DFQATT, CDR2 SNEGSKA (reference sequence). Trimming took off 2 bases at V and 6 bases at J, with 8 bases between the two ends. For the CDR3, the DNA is TGCAGTGCTAGAAAACAGTCCAATGAGCAGTTCTTC. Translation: CSARKQSNEQFF.

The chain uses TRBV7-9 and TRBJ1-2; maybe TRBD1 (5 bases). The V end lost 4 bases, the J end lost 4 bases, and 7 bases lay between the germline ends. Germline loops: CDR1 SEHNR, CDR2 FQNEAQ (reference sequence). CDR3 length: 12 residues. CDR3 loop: CASSYDSYGYTF. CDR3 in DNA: TGTGCCAGCAGCTACGACAGCTATGGCTACACCTTC.

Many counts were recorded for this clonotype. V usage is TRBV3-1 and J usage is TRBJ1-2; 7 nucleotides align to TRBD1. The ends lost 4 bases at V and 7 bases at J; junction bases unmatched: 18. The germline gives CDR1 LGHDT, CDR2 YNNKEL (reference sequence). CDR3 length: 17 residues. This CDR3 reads CASSPSPRTGSMGGYTF. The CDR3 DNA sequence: TGTGCCAGCAGCCCCTCACCCAGGACAGGCTCTATGGGTGGCTACACCTTC.

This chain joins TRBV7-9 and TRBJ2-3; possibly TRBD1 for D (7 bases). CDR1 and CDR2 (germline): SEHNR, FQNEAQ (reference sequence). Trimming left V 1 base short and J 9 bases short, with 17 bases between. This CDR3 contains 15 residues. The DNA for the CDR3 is TGTGCCAGCAGCTTAGGATCCAACAGGGGAGGCACGCAGTATTTT. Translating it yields CASSLGSNRGGTQYF.

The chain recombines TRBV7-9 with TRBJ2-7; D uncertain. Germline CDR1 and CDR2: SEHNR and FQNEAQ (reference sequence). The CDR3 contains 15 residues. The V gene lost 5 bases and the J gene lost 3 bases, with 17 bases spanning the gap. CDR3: CASSPRAGQLYEQYF. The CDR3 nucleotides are TGTGCCAGCAGCCCAAGGGCCGGGCAGCTCTACGAGCAGTACTTC.

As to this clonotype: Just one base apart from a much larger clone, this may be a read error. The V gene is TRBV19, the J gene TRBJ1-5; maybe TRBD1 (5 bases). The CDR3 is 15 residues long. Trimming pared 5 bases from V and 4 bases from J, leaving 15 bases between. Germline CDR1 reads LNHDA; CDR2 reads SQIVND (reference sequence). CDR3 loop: CASSGATGRNQPQHF. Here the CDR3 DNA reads TGTGCCAGTAGTGGGGCCACGGGGCGTAATCAGCCCCAGCATTTT.

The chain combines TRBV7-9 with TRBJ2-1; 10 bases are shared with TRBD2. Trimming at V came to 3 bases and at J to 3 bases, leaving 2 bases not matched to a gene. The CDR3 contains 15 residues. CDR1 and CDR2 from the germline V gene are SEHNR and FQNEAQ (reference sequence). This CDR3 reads CASSFSGGFYNEQFF. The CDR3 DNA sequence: TGTGCCAGCAGCTTTAGCGGGGGGTTCTACAATGAGCAGTTCTTC.

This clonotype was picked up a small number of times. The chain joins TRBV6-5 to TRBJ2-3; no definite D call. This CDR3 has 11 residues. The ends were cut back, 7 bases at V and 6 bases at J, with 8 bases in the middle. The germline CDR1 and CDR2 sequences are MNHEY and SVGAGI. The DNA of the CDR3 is TGTGCCAGCATATACCTGGATACGCAGTATTTT. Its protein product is CASIYLDTQYF.

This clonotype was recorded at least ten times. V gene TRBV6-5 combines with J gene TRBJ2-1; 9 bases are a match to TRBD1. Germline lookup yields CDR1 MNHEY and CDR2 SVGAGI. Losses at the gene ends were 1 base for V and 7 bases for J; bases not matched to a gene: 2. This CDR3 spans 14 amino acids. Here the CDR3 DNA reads TGTGCCAGCAGTTACTTACAGGGGGCGAATGAGCAGTTCTTC. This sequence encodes CASSYLQGANEQFF.

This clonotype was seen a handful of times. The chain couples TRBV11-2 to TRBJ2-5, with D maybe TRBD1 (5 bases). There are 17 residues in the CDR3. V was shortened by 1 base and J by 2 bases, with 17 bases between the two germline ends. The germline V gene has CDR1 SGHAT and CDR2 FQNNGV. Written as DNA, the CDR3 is TGTGCCAGCAGCTTAGGAAGAGGCAACAGGATTCAAGAGACCCAGTACTTC. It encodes CASSLGRGNRIQETQYF.

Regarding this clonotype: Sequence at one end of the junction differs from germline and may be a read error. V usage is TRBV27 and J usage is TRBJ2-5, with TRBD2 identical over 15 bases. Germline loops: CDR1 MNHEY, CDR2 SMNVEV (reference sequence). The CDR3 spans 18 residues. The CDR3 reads CASSPESGTSGRQGTQYF. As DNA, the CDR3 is TGTGCCAGCAGCCCCGAGTCGGGGACTAGCGGGAGGCAAGGGACCCAGTACTTC.

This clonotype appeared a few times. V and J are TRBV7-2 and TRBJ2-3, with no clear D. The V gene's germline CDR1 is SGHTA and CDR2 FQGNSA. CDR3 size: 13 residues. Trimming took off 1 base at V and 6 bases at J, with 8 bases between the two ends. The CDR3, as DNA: TGTGCCAGCAGCTTAGTAAAAGCTGATACGCAGTATTTT. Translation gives CASSLVKADTQYF.

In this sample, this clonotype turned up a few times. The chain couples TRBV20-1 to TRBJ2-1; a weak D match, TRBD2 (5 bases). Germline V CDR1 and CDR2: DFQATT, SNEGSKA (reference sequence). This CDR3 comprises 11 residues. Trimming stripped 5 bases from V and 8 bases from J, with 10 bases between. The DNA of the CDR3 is TGCAGTGCTCGGGGTAATTATGAGCAGTTCTTC. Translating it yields CSARGNYEQFF.

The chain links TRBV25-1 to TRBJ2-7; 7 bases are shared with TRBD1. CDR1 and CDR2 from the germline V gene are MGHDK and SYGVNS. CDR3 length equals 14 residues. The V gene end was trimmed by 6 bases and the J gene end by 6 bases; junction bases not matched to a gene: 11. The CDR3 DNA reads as TGTGCCAGCAGCCTCTCCCCTTCAGGGGGCGAGCAGTACTTC. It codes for CASSLSPSGGEQYF.

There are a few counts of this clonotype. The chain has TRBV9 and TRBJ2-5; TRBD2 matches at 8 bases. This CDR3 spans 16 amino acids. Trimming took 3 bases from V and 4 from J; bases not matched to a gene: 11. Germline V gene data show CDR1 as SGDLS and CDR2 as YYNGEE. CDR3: CASSAERLAGRETQYF. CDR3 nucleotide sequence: TGTGCCAGCAGCGCCGAACGGCTAGCGGGCCGAGAGACCCAGTACTTC.